The clone carrying this T cell receptor beta chain was recorded a few times. The antigen remains undetermined. This sample stems from a study of cytomegalovirus exposure and HLA in healthy donors. Regarding the study as a whole: Highly shared variants forming one cluster were likely a sequencing artifact.

This CDR3 comprises 15 residues. Germline trimming cut 0 bases from V and 5 bases from J; bases unmatched to any gene: 5. CDR1 and CDR2 from the germline V gene are SEHNR and FQNEAQ (reference sequence). The PCR was carried out with 60 Vbeta primers and 13 Jbeta primers. Profiled with immunoSEQ multiplex PCR; TCRdb holds only in-frame clones, not every one. The sample has about 190,000 clones, roughly four fifths seen once. Sequenced material: PBMCs. The receptor was derived from a woman younger than 45 in good health and CMV-seropositive. The chain recombines TRBV7-9 with TRBJ1-1; 8 bases align to TRBD1. The CDR3 DNA reads as TGTGCCAGCAGCTTAGCCAGGGGGCTTTATACTGAAGCTTTCTTT. Translating it yields CASSLARGLYTEAFF.